A selection of T cell receptor beta chains follows, all from one sample in a study of beta chain features in type 1 diabetes. Method: immunoSEQ multiplex PCR; TCRdb's copy keeps in-frame clones and lacks some. Of about 620,000 clones listed, about 16% are singletons. Material: naive CD4+ T cells from blood. These receptors all stem from a man younger than 35 in good health. The CDR3 runs from the conserved cysteine through the conserved F or W. Each record gives: clone size, J gene, D gene, V gene, CDR3 protein, CDR3 DNA. The D gene is left open where the match is weak. Rows give clone size only sometimes, using once, few, many, or a class for an expanded clone.

clone size: NA
J gene: TRBJ1-1
D gene: NA
V gene: TRBV6-5
CDR3 protein: CASSYSDGVTEAFF
CDR3 DNA: TGTGCCAGCAGTTACTCAGACGGGGTCACTGAAGCTTTCTTT

clone size: few
J gene: TRBJ1-2
D gene: NA
V gene: TRBV12-5
CDR3 protein: CASGLEAVKGYTF
CDR3 DNA: TGTGCTAGTGGTTTGGAGGCGGTTAAGGGCTACACCTTC

clone size: NA
J gene: TRBJ1-4
D gene: NA
V gene: TRBV13
CDR3 protein: CASSLDPHGRVDEKLFF
CDR3 DNA: TGTGCCAGCAGCTTAGATCCCCACGGGAGGGTAGACGAAAAACTGTTTTTT

clone size: NA
J gene: TRBJ2-2
D gene: TRBD1
V gene: TRBV5-1
CDR3 protein: CASRQGARTGELFF
CDR3 DNA: TGCGCCAGCAGACAGGGGGCTCGGACCGGGGAGCTGTTTTTT

clone size: NA
J gene: TRBJ2-1
D gene: NA
V gene: TRBV5-1
CDR3 protein: CASSLAYLYNEQFF
CDR3 DNA: TGCGCCAGCAGCTTGGCTTATTTGTACAATGAGCAGTTCTTC

clone size: NA
J gene: TRBJ2-3
D gene: TRBD2
V gene: TRBV7-9
CDR3 protein: CASSLGGSGSTDTQYF
CDR3 DNA: TGTGCCAGCAGCTTAGGAGGTAGCGGGAGCACAGATACGCAGTATTTT

clone size: few
J gene: TRBJ1-2
D gene: NA
V gene: TRBV7-9
CDR3 protein: CASSLASYGYTF
CDR3 DNA: TGTGCCAGCAGCTTAGCATCCTATGGCTACACCTTC

clone size: few
J gene: TRBJ2-1
D gene: TRBD1
V gene: TRBV7-7
CDR3 protein: CASSFRQGREQFF
CDR3 DNA: TGTGCCAGCAGCTTCCGACAGGGGAGGGAGCAGTTCTTC

clone size: few
J gene: TRBJ1-1
D gene: NA
V gene: TRBV25-1
CDR3 protein: CASSDGQRSRRMEAFF
CDR3 DNA: TGTGCCAGCAGTGATGGCCAACGATCGAGGCGTATGGAAGCTTTCTTT

clone size: NA
J gene: TRBJ2-7
D gene: TRBD2
V gene: TRBV4-2
CDR3 protein: CASSPATSGVYEQYF
CDR3 DNA: TGTGCCAGCAGCCCTGCGACTAGCGGGGTCTACGAGCAGTACTTC